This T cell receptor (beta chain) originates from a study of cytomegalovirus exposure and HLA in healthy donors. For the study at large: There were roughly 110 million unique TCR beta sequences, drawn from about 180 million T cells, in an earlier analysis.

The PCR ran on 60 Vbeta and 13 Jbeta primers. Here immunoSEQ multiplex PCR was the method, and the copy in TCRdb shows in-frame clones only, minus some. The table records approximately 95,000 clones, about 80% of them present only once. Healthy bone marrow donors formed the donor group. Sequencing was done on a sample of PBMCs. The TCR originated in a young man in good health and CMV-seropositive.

CDR3 DNA: TGTGCCAGCCAACAGGGGTCCTCCTACGAGCAGTACTTC. Amino acids: CASQQGSSYEQYF. The V and J genes are TRBV6-6 and TRBJ2-7, with 7 bases lining up with TRBD1. This CDR3 contains 13 residues. Germline loops: CDR1 MNHNY, CDR2 SVGAGI (reference sequence). V dropped 8 bases and J dropped 0; count of bases not matched to a gene: 4.